This entry lists 8 T cell receptor beta chains sequenced from one sample in a study of shared clonotypes between healthy human individuals. The assay was immunoSEQ multiplex PCR, and TCRdb's table has in-frame clones only and misses some. The sample holds a few hundred thousand clones; just over 95% are singletons and the top ten take approximately 0.32%. Sequenced material: memory CD8+ T cells sorted from blood. Subset given: CD45RO+ cells pooled with CCR7-negative TemRA cells. The receptor set was obtained from a man aged 30 to 39 in good health.

The V and J genes are TRBV5-4 and TRBJ2-2; no definite D call. The V gene's germline CDR1 is SGHNT and CDR2 YYREEE (reference sequence). Trimming removed 2 bases from V and 3 bases from J, with 2 bases in between. The CDR3 contains 12 residues. The CDR3 sequence is CASSFYTGELFF. The DNA for the CDR3 is TGTGCCAGCAGCTTCTACACCGGGGAGCTGTTTTTT.

This chain joins TRBV5-4 and TRBJ2-5, with D uncertain. There are 12 residues in the CDR3. The germline CDR1 and CDR2 sequences are SGHNT and YYREEE (reference sequence). The ends were cut back, 4 bases at V and 14 bases at J, with 18 bases in the middle. CDR3 protein: CASSPPMGSLYF. The CDR3 DNA is TGTGCCAGCAGCCCACCTATGGGGTCCCTTTACTTC.

This chain connects TRBV28 to TRBJ2-5, with D tentatively TRBD1 (5 bases). The CDR3 length is 15 residues. Trimming took off 1 base at V and 0 bases at J, with 9 bases between the two ends. CDR1 and CDR2 from the germline V gene are MDHEN and SYDVKM. The CDR3 protein is CASSLSHRNQETQYF. The CDR3 DNA reads TGTGCCAGCAGTTTATCTCACAGGAACCAAGAGACCCAGTACTTC.

The chain couples TRBV18 to TRBJ2-1; 14 bases fit TRBD2. J lost 7 bases, V lost 3 bases, and 2 bases had no gene match. The CDR3 runs 15 residues. CDR1 is KGHSH, CDR2 LQKENI, per germline. Here the CDR3 DNA reads TGTGCCAGCTCACCGACTAGCGGGAGGGTTAATGAGCAGTTCTTC. It translates to CASSPTSGRVNEQFF.

The chain uses TRBV29-1 and TRBJ2-7; D possibly corresponds to TRBD1 (6 bases). The CDR3 loop spans 12 amino acids. Trimming took off 6 bases at V and 4 bases at J, with 13 bases between the two ends. Per the germline V gene, CDR1 is SQVTM and CDR2 is ANQGSEA. CDR3 protein: CSVGLTGYEQYF. The CDR3 DNA sequence: TGCAGCGTCGGCCTTACAGGGTACGAGCAGTACTTC.

This chain links TRBV10-1 with TRBJ1-1, with 7 nucleotides matching TRBD1. This CDR3 comprises 15 residues. Unmatched junction bases numbered 9, after V lost 2 bases and J lost 6 bases. Germline-derived CDR1 and CDR2 are WNHNN and SYGVQD (reference sequence). CDR3: CASSEQEGAGAEAFF. CDR3 sequence (DNA): TGCGCCAGCAGTGAGCAGGAGGGGGCAGGGGCTGAAGCTTTCTTT.

This sequence joins TRBV7-9 and TRBJ2-1; TRBD1 or TRBD2 may be the D gene (7 bases each). Germline V gene data show CDR1 as SEHNR and CDR2 as FQNEAQ (reference sequence). The CDR3 is 17 residues long. With 6 bases removed from V and 11 bases from J, the gap between germline ends came to 29 bases. CDR3 amino acids: CASRARGLTGGPHQQFF. The CDR3 nucleotides read TGTGCCAGCAGAGCTAGGGGGCTGACGGGAGGCCCCCACCAGCAGTTCTTC.

V usage is TRBV7-9 and J usage is TRBJ1-1, with D perhaps matching TRBD1 (6 bases). The CDR3 covers 17 residues. V was shortened by 5 bases and J by 4 bases, with 23 bases between the two germline ends. Germline lookup yields CDR1 SEHNR and CDR2 FQNEAQ (reference sequence). Here the CDR3 reads CASSPTPHRAGGTEAFF. CDR3 DNA: TGTGCCAGCAGCCCCACCCCACACAGGGCCGGGGGCACTGAAGCTTTCTTT.